Following are 3 T cell receptor beta chains from one sample sequenced in a study of tumor and adjacent non-tumor tissue in lung cancer. TCRbeta libraries were built with three rounds of nested PCR, modified from ARM-PCR. MiXCR, run by TCRdb on the multiplex PCR reads, gives a single entry per CDR3 protein. The sample consists of 89,000 or so distinct CDR3 sequences, about 66% of them appearing once. RNA was extracted from bulk tissue without any cell sorting. Sequencing input: lung tumor tissue. The receptors were sampled from a man aged 65 to 85 with non-small cell lung cancer.

On this clonotype itself: One end of the junction fails to match germline, which may point to a read error. This sequence joins TRBV11-2 and TRBJ2-1, with a possible D match to TRBD2 (7 bases). Germline values: CDR1 SGHAT, CDR2 FQNNGV. The CDR3 runs to 15 residues. The CDR3 nucleotides read TGTGCCAGCTCCGGTCGGGGGGCAGGTGACAATGGGCAGTTCTTC. Translation gives CASSGRGAGDNGQFF.

This clonotype was recorded at least ten times. The rearrangement uses TRBV7-8 and TRBJ2-1, with D maybe TRBD2 (5 bases). The V end was cut by 3 bases, the J end by 7 bases, with 10 bases between. This CDR3 is 13 amino acids long. CDR1 is SGHVS and CDR2 is FQNEAQ in the germline V gene. The CDR3 region is CASSFRSGNEQFF. The CDR3 DNA follows: TGTGCCAGCAGCTTTAGGTCGGGGAATGAGCAGTTCTTC.

As regards this clonotype: The conserved phenylalanine or tryptophan is not found at the CDR3 terminus, so this likely reflects a read error. The chain joins TRBV11-1 to TRBJ2-3; TRBD1 matches 9 bases. The CDR3 extends over 13 amino acids. Germline V CDR1 and CDR2: SGHAT, FQDESV (reference sequence). The CDR3 coding sequence is TGTTCCAGCAGCGGGACAGGGCCAGATACGCAGTATTTA. Translation gives CSSSGTGPDTQYL.